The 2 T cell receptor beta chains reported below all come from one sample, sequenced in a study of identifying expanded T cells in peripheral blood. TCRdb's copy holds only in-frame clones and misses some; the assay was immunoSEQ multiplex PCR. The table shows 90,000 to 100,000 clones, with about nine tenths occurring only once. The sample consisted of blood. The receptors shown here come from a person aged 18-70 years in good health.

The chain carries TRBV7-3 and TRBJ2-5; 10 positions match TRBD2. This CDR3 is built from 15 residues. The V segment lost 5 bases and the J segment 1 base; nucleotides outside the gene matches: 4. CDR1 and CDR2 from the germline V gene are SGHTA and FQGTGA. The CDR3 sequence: CASSRSGRTQETQYF. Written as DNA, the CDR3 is TGTGCCAGCAGCCGTAGCGGGAGGACCCAAGAGACCCAGTACTTC.

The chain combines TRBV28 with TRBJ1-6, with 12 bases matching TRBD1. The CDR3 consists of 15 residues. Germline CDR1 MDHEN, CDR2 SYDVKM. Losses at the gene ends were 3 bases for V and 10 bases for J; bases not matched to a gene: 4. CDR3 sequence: CASSFLGTGGSPLHF. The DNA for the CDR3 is TGTGCCAGCAGTTTTTTGGGGACAGGGGGCTCACCCCTCCACTTT.